This passage covers 10 T cell receptor beta chains from one sample sequenced in a study of blood T cell repertoires in COVID-19. Data came from immunoSEQ multiplex PCR; TCRdb stores just in-frame clones and leaves some out. The data contain about 160,000 clones, around 90% of them seen just once; the ten biggest clones take up roughly a sixth. Sequenced input: peripheral blood. The receptors here all came from a man aged 55-75 years with active or convalescent COVID-19.

This clone has a single count. This chain links TRBV11-1 with TRBJ2-5, with 7 nucleotides matching TRBD1. The V gene end was trimmed by 5 bases and the J gene end by 2 bases; junction bases not matched to a gene: 5. Germline V gene data show CDR1 as SGHAT and CDR2 as FQDESV (reference sequence). The CDR3 runs to 14 residues. CDR3: CASSPGGNQETQYF. In DNA form, the CDR3 reads TGTGCCAGCAGCCCAGGGGGAAATCAAGAGACCCAGTACTTC.

The J gene is TRBJ2-1, the V gene TRBV29-1; TRBD1 matches at 7 bases. Unmatched junction bases numbered 0, after V lost 2 bases and J lost 11 bases. Germline CDR1 reads SQVTM; CDR2 reads ANQGSEA. The length of the CDR3 is 10 residues. CDR3 region: CSVERGQQFF. CDR3 sequence (DNA): TGCAGCGTTGAAAGGGGGCAGCAGTTCTTC.

The V and J genes are TRBV5-1 and TRBJ1-1; TRBD1 matches at 7 bases. The germline V gene has CDR1 SGHRS and CDR2 YFSETQ. CDR3 size: 15 residues. The J segment lost 0 bases and the V segment lost 0 bases, leaving 2 bases of the junction unmatched. CDR3 coding DNA: TGCGCCAGCAGCTTGGCGACAGGGCTGAACACTGAAGCTTTCTTT. It is translated as CASSLATGLNTEAFF.

This clone was seen just once. This chain connects TRBV30 to TRBJ2-7; D is possibly TRBD2 (6 bases). Trimming left V 2 bases short and J 0 bases short, with 17 bases between. The CDR3 is made up of 16 amino acids. Germline CDR1 is GTSNPN and CDR2 is SVGIG (reference sequence). The CDR3 coding sequence is TGTGCCTGGAGTTATTTCCGGGACTCAAGCTCCTACGAGCAGTACTTC. As protein: CAWSYFRDSSSYEQYF.

The chain combines TRBV6-1 with TRBJ1-2; D uncertain. Looked up from germline, CDR1 is MNHNS and CDR2 is SASEGT. The ends were cut back, 3 bases at V and 7 bases at J, with 3 bases in the middle. There are 10 residues in the CDR3. CDR3 nucleotide sequence: TGTGCCAGCAGTGACCTTGGCTACACCTTC. It codes for CASSDLGYTF.

The chain combines TRBV19 with TRBJ2-1, with TRBD1 matching 8 bases. The CDR3 is 15 amino acids. CDR1 LNHDA and CDR2 SQIVND come from the germline V gene (reference sequence). V was clipped by 1 base and J by 7 bases; unmatched bases: 6. CDR3 coding DNA: TGTGCCAGTAGTATAGGGCAGGGGGCGATTAATGAGCAGTTCTTC. The encoded protein is CASSIGQGAINEQFF.

A few counts support this clone. This chain joins TRBV2 and TRBJ1-4; a weak D match, TRBD1 (5 bases). Trimming removed 6 bases at V and 7 bases at J, with 12 bases between. The CDR3 spans 13 residues. Germline loops: CDR1 SNHLY, CDR2 FYNNEI. CDR3 loop: CASSGRGGEKLFF. CDR3 sequence (DNA): TGTGCCAGCAGCGGACGGGGGGGTGAAAAACTGTTTTTT. Combining the CDR3 with reference TRBV2 and TRBJ1-4 gives the whole variable domain EPEVTQTPSHQVTQMGQEVILRCVPISNHLYFYWYRQILGQKVEFLVSFYNNEISEKSEIFDDQFSVERPDGSNFTLKIRSTKLEDSAMYFCASSGRGGEKLFFGSGTQLSVL.

The chain joins TRBV7-2 to TRBJ1-5, with D unresolved. The CDR3 is 16 residues long. Germline CDR1 reads SGHTA; CDR2 reads FQGNSA. Trimming pared 1 base from V and 0 bases from J, leaving 10 bases between. The CDR3 sequence is CASSLVWHVSNQPQHF. The CDR3 nucleotides read TGTGCCAGCAGCTTAGTATGGCACGTTAGCAATCAGCCCCAGCATTTT.

J is TRBJ2-1 and V is TRBV30, with TRBD2 identical over 10 bases. CDR1 and CDR2 (germline): GTSNPN, SVGIG (reference sequence). The CDR3 consists of 16 residues. V lost 1 base and J lost 8; bases outside the gene matches: 11. The CDR3 sequence is CAWSAGLAGVVDEQFF. CDR3 bases: TGTGCCTGGAGTGCGGGGCTAGCGGGAGTCGTAGATGAGCAGTTCTTC.

The genes are TRBV30 and TRBJ2-1; D is ambiguous. The CDR3 covers 14 residues. With 4 bases removed from V and 0 bases from J, the gap between germline ends came to 10 bases. The V gene's germline CDR1 is GTSNPN and CDR2 SVGIG (reference sequence). The CDR3 nucleotides are TGTGCCTGGACCCTAATTAGCTCCTACAATGAGCAGTTCTTC. Protein sequence: CAWTLISSYNEQFF.